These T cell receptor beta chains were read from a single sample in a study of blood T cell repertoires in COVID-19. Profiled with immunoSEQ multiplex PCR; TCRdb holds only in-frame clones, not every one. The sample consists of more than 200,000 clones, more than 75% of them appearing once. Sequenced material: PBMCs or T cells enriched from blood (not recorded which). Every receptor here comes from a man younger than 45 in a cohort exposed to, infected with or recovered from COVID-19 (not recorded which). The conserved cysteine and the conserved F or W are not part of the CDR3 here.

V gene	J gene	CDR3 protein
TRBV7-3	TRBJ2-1	ASKLAPSNGEQF
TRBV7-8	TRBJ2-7	ASSSLAGGSYEQY
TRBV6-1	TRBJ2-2	ASSAVWGQGNTGELF
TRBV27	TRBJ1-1	ASRPDRMNTEAF
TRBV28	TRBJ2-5	ASTREETQY
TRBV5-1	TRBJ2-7	ASSFADNSYEQY
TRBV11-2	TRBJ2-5	ASSFVSRYQETQY
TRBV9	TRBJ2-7	ASSPGLAGYEQY
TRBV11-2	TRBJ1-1	ASTTTQGTEAF
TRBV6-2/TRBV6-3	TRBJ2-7	ASSPTRSYEQY
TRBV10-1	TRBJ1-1	ASRMDMNTEAF
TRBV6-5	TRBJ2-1	ASSYVREEQF
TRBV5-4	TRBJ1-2	ASSLEGSGYGYT
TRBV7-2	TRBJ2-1	ASSLQVTGPLTHHEQF
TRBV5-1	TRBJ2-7	ASTDRGIPYEQY
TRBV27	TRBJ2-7	ASSLRGSYEQY
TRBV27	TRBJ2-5	ASSFGSNGETQY
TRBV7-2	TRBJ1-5	ASSRGLNQPQH
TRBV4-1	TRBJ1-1	ASSHVPGQGTPEAF
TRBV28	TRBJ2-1	ASSLTSGRYNEQF
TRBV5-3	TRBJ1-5	ARSYPLMAFRNQPQH
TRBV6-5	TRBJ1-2	ASSGDNYGYT
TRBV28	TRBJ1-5	ASSFRGARSQPQH
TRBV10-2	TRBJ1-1	ASRGTSGEATEAF
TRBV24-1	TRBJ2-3	ATSDRDTYTDTQY
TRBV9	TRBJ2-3	ASSVDGGGRQY
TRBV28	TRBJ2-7	ASSFDFQSYEQY
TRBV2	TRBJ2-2	ASSEYTVTGELF
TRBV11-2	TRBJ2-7	ASSLLAGENGRSYEQY
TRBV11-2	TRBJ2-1	ASSSLTSPTYNEQF
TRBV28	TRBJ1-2	ASSPGGPNYGYT
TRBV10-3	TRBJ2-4	AISESELEIAKNIQY
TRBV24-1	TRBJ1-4	ATGLGQGLNEKLF
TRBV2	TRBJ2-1	ASTEPRGQGEREQF
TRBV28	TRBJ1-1	ASSIPRGSETEAF
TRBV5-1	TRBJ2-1	ASSLAGGRRSSYNEQF
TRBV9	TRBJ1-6	ASSVGGNSPLH
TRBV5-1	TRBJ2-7	ASSHEAGLASYEQY
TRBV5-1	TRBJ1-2	ASSPTGVGYYGYT